Following are 2 T cell receptor beta chains from one sample sequenced in a study of blood T cell repertoires in COVID-19 (dated by TCRdb to about 2020). Receptors were amplified or captured by the immunoSEQ multiplex PCR assay. TCRdb mirrors the immuneACCESS table, restricted to in-frame sequences. Some clones are absent from its copies; in checked studies, under half trace to an unresolved V gene, and the reason for the others is unknown. The sample yields 220,000 or so clones; 70% to 90% were counted once. Of the sample, around 0.8% is held by the ten largest clones. The sequencing input was PBMCs or T cells enriched from blood (not recorded which). These receptor sequences come from a man between 50 and 59 years old who had been exposed to COVID-19.

Remarks on this clone: Other DNA sequences within the sample encode an identical CDR3. The V call is TRBV3-1 (or the pseudogene TRBV3-2), the J call TRBJ2-5, with 16 bases aligning to TRBD2. The V gene end was trimmed by 3 bases and the J gene end by 4 bases; junction bases not matched to a gene: 2. Germline CDR1 is LGHDT and CDR2 is YNNKEL (reference sequence). The CDR3 contains 16 residues. The CDR3 spells CASSQGLAGGLETQYF. CDR3 sequence (DNA): TGTGCCAGCAGCCAGGGACTAGCGGGAGGGTTAGAGACCCAGTACTTC.

The chain employs TRBV30 and TRBJ1-1; tentatively, D is TRBD1 (5 bases). V was trimmed by 5 bases and J by 1 base, leaving 11 bases between them. From germline, CDR1 is GTSNPN and CDR2 SVGIG (reference sequence). This CDR3 comprises 13 residues. CDR3 nucleotides: TGTGCCTGGGGACCCACAGGGAACACTGAAGCTTTCTTT. As protein: CAWGPTGNTEAFF.